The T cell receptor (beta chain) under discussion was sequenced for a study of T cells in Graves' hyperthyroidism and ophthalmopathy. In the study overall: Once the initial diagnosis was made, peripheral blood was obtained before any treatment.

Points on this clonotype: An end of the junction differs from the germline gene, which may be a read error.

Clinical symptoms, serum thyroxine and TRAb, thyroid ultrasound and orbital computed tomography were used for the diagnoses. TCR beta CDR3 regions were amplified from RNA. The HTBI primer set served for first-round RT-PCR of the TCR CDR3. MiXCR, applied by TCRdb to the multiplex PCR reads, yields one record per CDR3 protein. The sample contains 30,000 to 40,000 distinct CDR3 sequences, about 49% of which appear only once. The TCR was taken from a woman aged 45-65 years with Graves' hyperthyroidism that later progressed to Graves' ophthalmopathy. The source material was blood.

The CDR3 sequence: CASSLARAAYEQNF. The CDR3 DNA reads as TGTGCCAGCAGCTTAGCAAGGGCGGCCTACGAGCAGAACTTC. The chain combines TRBV7-9 with TRBJ2-7; D is ambiguous. The CDR3 is made up of 14 amino acids. Germline V gene data show CDR1 as SEHNR and CDR2 as FQNEAQ (reference sequence).